This T cell receptor beta chain comes out of a study of shared clonotypes between healthy human individuals. Assay: immunoSEQ multiplex PCR; the TCRdb copy retains only in-frame clones and omits some. The data contain 450,000 to 650,000 clones, roughly four fifths of them seen just once; the ten biggest clones take up 9.5% to 15%. This clone has only a few counts. The CDR3 has 15 amino acids. The trim removed 5 bases at V and 4 bases at J, leaving 7 bases unmatched. Per the germline V gene, CDR1 is PRHDT and CDR2 is FYEKMQ (reference sequence). The chain carries TRBV13 and TRBJ1-5, with 8 nucleotides matching TRBD1. The specimen sequenced was PBMCs. This clonotype was obtained from a woman between 40 and 55 years old in good health. Some clones in this sample may be carry-over from other donors' samples. CDR3 region: CASSPWDRRNQPQHF. CDR3 bases: TGTGCCAGCAGCCCATGGGACAGGCGGAATCAGCCCCAGCATTTT.